Below, 28 T cell receptor beta chains from the same sample are listed, as sequenced in a study of T cells in Graves' hyperthyroidism and ophthalmopathy. The source material, RNA transcripts, was used to amplify TCR beta CDR3 regions. First-round RT-PCR of the TCR CDR3 relied on the HTBI primer set. One entry per CDR3 protein results from TCRdb running MiXCR on the multiplex PCR reads. Of over 700,000 distinct CDR3 sequences in the sample, roughly a third are singletons; the top ten hold roughly 30%. Sequencing was done on a sample of blood. The receptor source for this set is a woman aged 40 to 49 with Graves' hyperthyroidism.

This clonotype has more than one count but fewer than ten. The rearrangement joins TRBV29-1 to TRBJ1-1; 7 bases agree with TRBD1. Germline CDR1 reads SQVTM; CDR2 reads ANQGSEA. The trim removed 4 bases at V and 11 bases at J, leaving 10 bases unmatched. The CDR3 is 12 amino acids. The chain's CDR3 is CSVGQGGRSAFF. The CDR3 region has the DNA TGCAGCGTTGGACAGGGAGGAAGGTCGGCTTTCTTT.

This clonotype was counted ten times or more. This chain uses TRBV10-3 with TRBJ1-1; 7 positions agree with TRBD1. Trimming at V came to 4 bases and at J to 1 base, leaving 6 bases not matched to a gene. CDR1 and CDR2 from the germline V gene are ENHRY and SYGVKD. This CDR3 is 15 amino acids long. CDR3 protein: CAISVGGRGNTEAFF. The CDR3 bases are TGTGCCATCAGTGTAGGGGGCAGGGGGAACACTGAAGCTTTCTTT.

This clonotype was detected many times. The chain joins TRBV5-6 to TRBJ1-6; 8 positions match TRBD1. Germline lookup yields CDR1 SGHDT and CDR2 YYEEEE. The CDR3 is 15 amino acids. Losses at the gene ends were 1 base for V and 11 bases for J; bases not matched to a gene: 8. The CDR3 is CASSLKTGVAAPLHF. DNA of the CDR3: TGTGCCAGCAGCTTGAAGACAGGGGTCGCGGCACCCCTCCACTTT. The whole variable domain, filled in from reference TRBV5-6 and TRBJ1-6, reads DAGVTQSPTHLIKTRGQQVTLRCSPKSGHDTVSWYQQALGQGPQFIFQYYEEEERQRGNFPDRFSGHQFPNYSSELNVNALLLGDSALYLCASSLKTGVAAPLHFGNGTRLTVT.

This clonotype was seen only once. J is TRBJ1-6 and V is TRBV9; D might be TRBD1 (5 bases). This CDR3 comprises 15 residues. V was cut by 0 bases and J by 10 bases, with 14 bases left in between. CDR1 is SGDLS and CDR2 is YYNGEE in the germline V gene. The CDR3: CASSVDGATESPLHF. In DNA form, the CDR3 reads TGTGCCAGCAGCGTAGACGGGGCCACCGAATCACCCCTCCACTTT.

This clonotype came up a few times. The CDR3 loop reads CSAPRQGGRGTEAFF. DNA of the CDR3: TGCAGTGCCCCCAGGCAGGGTGGAAGGGGAACTGAAGCTTTCTTT. This sequence joins TRBV20-1 and TRBJ1-1; D may be TRBD1 (5 bases). The CDR3 contains 15 residues. V lost 6 bases and J 5 bases, leaving 22 bases between the germline ends. Germline V gives CDR1 DFQATT, CDR2 SNEGSKA (reference sequence).

This clonotype was counted ten times or more. The chain combines TRBV7-6 with TRBJ1-5; D remains unclear. Looked up from germline, CDR1 is SGHVS and CDR2 is FNYEAQ. Trimming shortened V by 5 bases and J by 0 bases, and 11 bases separated the two germline ends. This CDR3 comprises 15 residues. The CDR3 coding sequence is TGTGCCAGCAGCCGAGAGGCGGGTAGCAATCAGCCCCAGCATTTT. It translates to CASSREAGSNQPQHF.

V gene TRBV2 combines with J gene TRBJ2-7; D is uncertain. There are 13 residues in the CDR3. The germline CDR1 and CDR2 sequences are SNHLY and FYNNEI. V was cut by 8 bases and J by 0 bases, with 11 bases left in between. CDR3 protein: CASGVTGSYEQYF. The CDR3 coding sequence is TGTGCCAGCGGCGTTACGGGCTCCTACGAGCAGTACTTC. The full variable domain, its missing parts supplied by reference TRBV2 and TRBJ2-7, is EPEVTQTPSHQVTQMGQEVILRCVPISNHLYFYWYRQILGQKVEFLVSFYNNEISEKSEIFDDQFSVERPDGSNFTLKIRSTKLEDSAMYFCASGVTGSYEQYFGPGTRLTVT.

The rearrangement uses TRBV10-1 and TRBJ1-1; the D is unclear. The CDR3 extends over 13 amino acids. V lost 2 bases and J lost 3, with 7 bases in between. Germline loops: CDR1 WNHNN, CDR2 SYGVQD (reference sequence). CDR3 sequence (DNA): TGCGCCAGCAGTGAGCCCGGCCACACTGAAGCTTTCTTT. As protein: CASSEPGHTEAFF.

This clonotype appeared many times. This chain joins TRBV11-2 and TRBJ1-2; D perhaps matches TRBD1 (5 bases). The CDR3 totals 13 residues. V shed 5 bases and J shed 3 bases, with 10 bases lying between them. Germline loops: CDR1 SGHAT, CDR2 FQNNGV. The CDR3: CASSQGRDYGYTF. The CDR3 nucleotides are TGTGCCAGCAGCCAGGGACGGGACTATGGCTACACCTTC.

The V gene is TRBV6-6, the J gene TRBJ2-3; 10 bases match TRBD1. This CDR3 contains 15 residues. Per germline, CDR1 MNHNY and CDR2 SVGAGI (reference sequence). The CDR3 here is CASEGGQGNTDTQYF. The CDR3 region has the DNA TGTGCGAGCGAAGGGGGACAGGGGAACACAGATACGCAGTATTTT.

This clonotype was seen repeatedly, ten times or more. The chain joins TRBV15 to TRBJ2-5; D could derive from TRBD1 or TRBD2 (5 bases each). This CDR3 spans 13 amino acids. V was trimmed by 6 bases and J by 3 bases, leaving 11 bases between them. Germline loops: CDR1 LNHNV, CDR2 YYDKDF (reference sequence). DNA of the CDR3: TGTGCCACCAGTCGGTGGGACGAAGAGACCCAGTACTTC. Residues: CATSRWDEETQYF.

This clonotype has at least ten counts. The gene calls are TRBV29-1 and TRBJ1-2; no clear D gene. CDR3 length: 12 amino acids. The V gene's germline CDR1 is SQVTM and CDR2 ANQGSEA. The CDR3 DNA reads TGCAGTGTTTGGGCGAGCCCATATGGCTACACCTTC. Translation gives CSVWASPYGYTF.

The chain couples TRBV12-3 or TRBV12-4 to TRBJ2-3; no definite D call. Trimming removed 6 bases at V and 2 bases at J, with 6 bases between. The CDR3 covers 12 residues. The DNA for the CDR3 is TGTGCCAGCAGGTCTGTCACAGATACGCAGTATTTT. This translates into CASRSVTDTQYF.

The chain combines TRBV7-2 with TRBJ1-3; D is possibly TRBD1 (5 bases). The CDR3 spans 16 residues. From germline, CDR1 is SGHTA and CDR2 FQGNSA. Trimming removed 5 bases at V and 1 base at J, with 15 bases between. In nucleotides, the CDR3 is TGTGCCAGCAGCCGGTGGGGGGTCCTGTCTGGAAACACCATATATTTT. It translates to CASSRWGVLSGNTIYF.

About this clonotype: This clone may be a read error of a much larger clone one base away. The CDR3 carries no conserved terminal phenylalanine or tryptophan, so it likely arises from a read error. The chain couples TRBV12-3 or TRBV12-4 to TRBJ2-7; possibly TRBD1 or TRBD2 for D (6 bases each). V lost 6 bases and J lost 3, with 18 bases in between. The CDR3 sequence is 15 residues long. CDR3 in amino acids: CASSFLGGGGYEQYL. The CDR3 DNA reads TGTGCCAGCAGCTTTTTGGGGGGCGGCGGCTACGAGCAGTACCTC.

This clonotype was detected ten times or more. The chain uses TRBV7-2 and TRBJ1-1; no clear D gene. Trimming removed 5 bases at V and 3 bases at J, with 4 bases between. Germline V lookup: CDR1 SGHTA, CDR2 FQGNSA. The CDR3 spans 11 residues. CDR3 sequence reads: CASSPYTEAFF. The CDR3, as DNA: TGTGCCAGCAGCCCATACACTGAAGCTTTCTTT.

This clonotype was recorded at least ten times. The V and J genes are TRBV7-9 and TRBJ2-7; no clear D gene. The CDR3 extends over 13 amino acids. V was pared by 2 bases and J by 3 bases, with 8 bases between. Looked up from germline, CDR1 is SEHNR and CDR2 is FQNEAQ (reference sequence). Here the CDR3 reads CASSLTDLYEQYF. CDR3 bases: TGTGCCAGCAGCTTAACAGACCTCTACGAGCAGTACTTC.

The chain joins TRBV11-2 to TRBJ1-6; 9 nucleotides line up with TRBD1. V dropped 4 bases and J dropped 5; count of bases not matched to a gene: 9. Germline V gene lookup returns CDR1 SGHAT and CDR2 FQNNGV. The CDR3 is 17 residues long. The CDR3 spells CASSSGQGSRDNSPLHF. The CDR3 DNA reads TGTGCCAGCAGCTCGGGACAGGGTAGTAGGGATAATTCACCCCTCCACTTT.

This chain joins TRBV12-3 or TRBV12-4 and TRBJ1-3; TRBD1 matches at 9 bases. The CDR3 length is 15 residues. The J segment lost 4 bases and the V segment lost 3 bases, leaving 4 bases of the junction unmatched. CDR3 coding DNA: TGTGCCAGCAGTTTTCTTGGGACAGGGGGAAACACCATATATTTT. This gives the protein CASSFLGTGGNTIYF.

This clonotype was seen many times. The genes are TRBV7-2 and TRBJ1-1; TRBD1 is a possible D gene (5 bases). Looked up from germline, CDR1 is SGHTA and CDR2 is FQGNSA. The length of the CDR3 is 13 residues. Deletions cut 4 bases from V and 1 base from J, with 7 bases between. The CDR3: CASSWTTNTEAFF. The CDR3 nucleotides are TGTGCCAGCAGCTGGACAACGAACACTGAAGCTTTCTTT.

The chain has TRBV7-9 and TRBJ2-7, with 9 bases identical to TRBD1. Per germline, CDR1 SEHNR and CDR2 FQNEAQ (reference sequence). V shed 8 bases, J shed 1 base, and the junction held 3 bases outside the gene matches. The CDR3 is 13 amino acids. DNA of the CDR3: TGTGCCAGCGGTGGGACAGGGTCCTACGAGCAGTACTTC. Amino acids: CASGGTGSYEQYF.

There are a few counts of this clonotype. The V and J genes are TRBV7-2 and TRBJ1-1; 9 bases are shared with TRBD1. The CDR3 totals 15 residues. The germline CDR1 and CDR2 sequences are SGHTA and FQGNSA. The J segment lost 1 base and the V segment lost 5 bases, leaving 5 bases of the junction unmatched. Written as DNA, the CDR3 is TGTGCCAGCAGCGCCACAGGGGGCGCGAACACTGAAGCTTTCTTT. It codes for CASSATGGANTEAFF.

This clonotype was recorded a few times. The rearrangement joins TRBV4-1 to TRBJ2-7, with a weak D call TRBD1 (5 bases). Trimming pared 0 bases from V and 10 bases from J, leaving 16 bases between. This CDR3 is built from 14 residues. Germline V gene lookup returns CDR1 MGHRA and CDR2 YSYEKL. Written as DNA, the CDR3 is TGCGCCAGCAGCCAAGATTGGACACCTTTCTACCAGTACTTC. Translated: CASSQDWTPFYQYF.

This rearrangement joins TRBV25-1 to TRBJ2-6; no clear D. V was pared by 5 bases and J by 0 bases, with 17 bases between. The CDR3 length is 18 residues. Germline V CDR1 and CDR2: MGHDK, SYGVNS. The CDR3 nucleotides read TGTGCCAGCAGTTTTAGGGCGGCCAGACTCTCTGGGGCCAACGTCCTGACTTTC. Protein sequence: CASSFRAARLSGANVLTF.

The chain joins TRBV7-3 to TRBJ2-5, with D perhaps assigned TRBD1 or TRBD2 (5 bases each). CDR1 and CDR2 from the germline V gene are SGHTA and FQGTGA. The CDR3 has 14 amino acids. Trimming pared 2 bases from V and 4 bases from J, leaving 11 bases between. CDR3 protein: CASSLGLGTETQYF. The CDR3 region has the DNA TGTGCCAGCAGCTTAGGTCTGGGGACAGAGACCCAGTACTTC.

This clonotype was observed at least ten times. This sequence joins TRBV29-1 and TRBJ1-2, with D maybe TRBD1 (5 bases). V lost 4 bases and J 4 bases, leaving 13 bases between the germline ends. CDR3 length equals 13 residues. The V gene's germline CDR1 is SQVTM and CDR2 ANQGSEA. In DNA form, the CDR3 reads TGCAGCGTTGGGCAGGGATCCCTCTATGGCTACACCTTC. Translated: CSVGQGSLYGYTF.

The rearrangement links TRBV7-2 to TRBJ2-7; 11 nucleotides match TRBD1. The germline CDR1 and CDR2 sequences are SGHTA and FQGNSA. Trimming removed 1 base from V and 5 bases from J; junction bases left unmatched: 4. This CDR3 region has 15 residues. CDR3 coding DNA: TGTGCCAGCAGCTTAGATGGGACAGGGGGAAACGAGCAGTACTTC. This gives the protein CASSLDGTGGNEQYF.

With respect to this clonotype: Given the absence of the conserved phenylalanine or tryptophan at the CDR3 end, a read error is likely. The chain joins TRBV9 to TRBJ1-5, with D possibly being TRBD1 (5 bases). Trimming took off 0 bases at V and 3 bases at J, with 10 bases between the two ends. This CDR3 is built from 15 residues. Germline-derived CDR1 and CDR2 are SGDLS and YYNGEE. CDR3 protein: CASSVASGFNQPQHL. The CDR3 DNA reads TGTGCCAGCAGCGTAGCGTCAGGGTTCAATCAGCCCCAGCATCTT.